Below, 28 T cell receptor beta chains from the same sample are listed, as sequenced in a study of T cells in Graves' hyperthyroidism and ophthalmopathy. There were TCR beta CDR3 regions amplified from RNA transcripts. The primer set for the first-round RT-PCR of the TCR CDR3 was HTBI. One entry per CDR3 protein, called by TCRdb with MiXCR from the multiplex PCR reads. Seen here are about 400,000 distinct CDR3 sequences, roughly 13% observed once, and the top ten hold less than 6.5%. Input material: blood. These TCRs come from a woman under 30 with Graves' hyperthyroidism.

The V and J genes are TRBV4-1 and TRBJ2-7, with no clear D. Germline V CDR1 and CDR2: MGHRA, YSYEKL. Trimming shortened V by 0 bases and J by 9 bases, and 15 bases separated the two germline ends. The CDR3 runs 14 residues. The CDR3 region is CASSQDEWGSGQYF. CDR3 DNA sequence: TGCGCCAGCAGCCAAGATGAATGGGGAAGTGGGCAGTACTTC.

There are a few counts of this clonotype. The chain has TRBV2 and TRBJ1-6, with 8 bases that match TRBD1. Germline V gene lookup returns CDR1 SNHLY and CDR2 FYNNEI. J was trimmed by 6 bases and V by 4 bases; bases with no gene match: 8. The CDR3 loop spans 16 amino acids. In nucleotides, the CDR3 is TGTGCCAGCAGTGTAAGAGACAGGGGCCCTAATTCACCCCTCCACTTT. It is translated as CASSVRDRGPNSPLHF. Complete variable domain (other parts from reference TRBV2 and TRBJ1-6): EPEVTQTPSHQVTQMGQEVILRCVPISNHLYFYWYRQILGQKVEFLVSFYNNEISEKSEIFDDQFSVERPDGSNFTLKIRSTKLEDSAMYFCASSVRDRGPNSPLHFGNGTRLTVT.

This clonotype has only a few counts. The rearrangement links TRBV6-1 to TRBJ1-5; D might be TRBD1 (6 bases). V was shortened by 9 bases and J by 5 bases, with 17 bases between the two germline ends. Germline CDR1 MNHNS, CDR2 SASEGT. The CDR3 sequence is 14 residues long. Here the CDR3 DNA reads TGTGCCAGTGACCAACGGGACAAGGATCAGCCCCAGCATTTT. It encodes CASDQRDKDQPQHF.

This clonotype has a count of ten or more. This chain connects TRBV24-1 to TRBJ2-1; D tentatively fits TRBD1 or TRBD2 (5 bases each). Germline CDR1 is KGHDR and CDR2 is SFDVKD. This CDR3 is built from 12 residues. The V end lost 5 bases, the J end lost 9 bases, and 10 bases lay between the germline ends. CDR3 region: CATSVGDSEQFF. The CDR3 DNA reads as TGTGCCACCAGTGTGGGGGATAGTGAGCAGTTCTTC.

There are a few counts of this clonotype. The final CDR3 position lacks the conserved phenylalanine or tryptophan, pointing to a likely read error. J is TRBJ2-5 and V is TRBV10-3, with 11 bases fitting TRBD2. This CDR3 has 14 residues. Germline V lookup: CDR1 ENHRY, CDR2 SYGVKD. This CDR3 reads CAVSRTSGQETQYS. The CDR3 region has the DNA TGTGCCGTCAGTCGGACTAGCGGGCAAGAGACCCAGTACTCC.

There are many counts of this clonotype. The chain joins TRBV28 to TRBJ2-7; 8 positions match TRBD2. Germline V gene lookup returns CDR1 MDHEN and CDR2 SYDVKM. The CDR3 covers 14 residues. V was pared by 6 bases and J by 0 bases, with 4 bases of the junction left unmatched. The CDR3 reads CASSGGRISYEQYF. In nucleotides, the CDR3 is TGTGCCAGCAGCGGCGGGAGGATCTCCTACGAGCAGTACTTC.

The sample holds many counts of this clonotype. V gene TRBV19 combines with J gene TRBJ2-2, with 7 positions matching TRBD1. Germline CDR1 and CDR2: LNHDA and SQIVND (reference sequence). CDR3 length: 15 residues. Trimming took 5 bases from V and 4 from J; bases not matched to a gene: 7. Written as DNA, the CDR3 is TGTGCCAGTAGTGACTGGACAGGACCCACCGGGGAGCTGTTTTTT. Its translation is CASSDWTGPTGELFF.

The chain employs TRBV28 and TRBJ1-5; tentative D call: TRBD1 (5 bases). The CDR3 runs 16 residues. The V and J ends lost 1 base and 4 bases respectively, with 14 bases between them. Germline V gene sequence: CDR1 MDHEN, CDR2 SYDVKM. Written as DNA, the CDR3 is TGTGCCAGCAGTTTATCCGCGGGGCCGGGTAATCAGCCCCAGCATTTT. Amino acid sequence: CASSLSAGPGNQPQHF.

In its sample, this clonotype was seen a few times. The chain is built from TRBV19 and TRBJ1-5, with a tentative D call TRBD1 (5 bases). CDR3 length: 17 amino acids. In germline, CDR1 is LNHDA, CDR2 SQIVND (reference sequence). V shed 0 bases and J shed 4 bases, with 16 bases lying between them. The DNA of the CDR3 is TGTGCCAGTAGTATAGATGTAGCGAAGGGACCGAATCAGCCCCAGCATTTT. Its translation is CASSIDVAKGPNQPQHF.

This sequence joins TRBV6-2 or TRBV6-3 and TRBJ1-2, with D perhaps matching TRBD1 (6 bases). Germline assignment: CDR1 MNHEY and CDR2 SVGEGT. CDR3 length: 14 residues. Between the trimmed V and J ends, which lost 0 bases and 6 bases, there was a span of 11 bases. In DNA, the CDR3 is TGTGCCAGCAGTTACTCGAGGGGGGCTGATGGCTACACCTTC. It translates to CASSYSRGADGYTF.

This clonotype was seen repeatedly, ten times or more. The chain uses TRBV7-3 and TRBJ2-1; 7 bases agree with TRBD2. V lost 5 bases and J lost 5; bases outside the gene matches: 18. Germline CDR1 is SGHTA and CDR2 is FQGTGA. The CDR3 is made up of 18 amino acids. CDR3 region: CASSLRGGSPGKHNEQFF. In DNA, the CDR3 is TGTGCCAGCAGCCTCCGGGGCGGGAGCCCCGGCAAACACAATGAGCAGTTCTTC.

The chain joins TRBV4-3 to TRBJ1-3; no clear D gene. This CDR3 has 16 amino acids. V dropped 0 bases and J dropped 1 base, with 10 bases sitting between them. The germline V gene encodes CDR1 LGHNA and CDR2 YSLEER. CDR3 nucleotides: TGCGCCAGCAGCCAAGAAGCAGGCCTTTCTGGAAACACCATATATTTT. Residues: CASSQEAGLSGNTIYF.

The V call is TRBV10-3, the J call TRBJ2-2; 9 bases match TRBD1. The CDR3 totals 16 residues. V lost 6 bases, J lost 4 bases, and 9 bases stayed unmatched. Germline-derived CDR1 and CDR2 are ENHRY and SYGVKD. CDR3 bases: TGTGCCATCAGCAGGACAGGGGAGGCGAGCACCGGGGAGCTGTTTTTT. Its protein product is CAISRTGEASTGELFF.

The CDR3 DNA reads as TGTGCCATCAGTCTAGGTCAGGCCGAGAATCAGCCCCAGCATTTT. Translated, it gives CAISLGQAENQPQHF. V usage is TRBV10-3 and J usage is TRBJ1-5; no clear D. This CDR3 region has 15 residues. The ends were cut back, 5 bases at V and 4 bases at J, with 15 bases in the middle. Germline V gives CDR1 ENHRY, CDR2 SYGVKD.

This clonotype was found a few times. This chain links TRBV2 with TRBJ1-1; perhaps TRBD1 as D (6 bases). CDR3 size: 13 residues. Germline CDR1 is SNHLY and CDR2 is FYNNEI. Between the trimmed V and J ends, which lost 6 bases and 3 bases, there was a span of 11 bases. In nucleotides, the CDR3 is TGTGCCAGCAGACGTGCAGGGGACACTGAAGCTTTCTTT. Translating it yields CASRRAGDTEAFF.

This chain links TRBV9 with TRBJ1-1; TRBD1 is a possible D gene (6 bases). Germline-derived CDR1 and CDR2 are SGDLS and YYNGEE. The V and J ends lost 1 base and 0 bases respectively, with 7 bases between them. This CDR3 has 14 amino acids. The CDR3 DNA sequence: TGTGCCAGCAGCGTAACAGGGATGAACACTGAAGCTTTCTTT. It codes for CASSVTGMNTEAFF.

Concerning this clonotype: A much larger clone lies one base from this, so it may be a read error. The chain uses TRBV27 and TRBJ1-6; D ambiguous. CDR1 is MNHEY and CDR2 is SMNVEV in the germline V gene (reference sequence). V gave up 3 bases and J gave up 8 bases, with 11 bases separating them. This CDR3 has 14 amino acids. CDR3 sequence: CASSFGQTYSPLHF. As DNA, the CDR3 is TGTGCCAGCAGTTTCGGGCAGACCTATTCACCCCTCCACTTT.

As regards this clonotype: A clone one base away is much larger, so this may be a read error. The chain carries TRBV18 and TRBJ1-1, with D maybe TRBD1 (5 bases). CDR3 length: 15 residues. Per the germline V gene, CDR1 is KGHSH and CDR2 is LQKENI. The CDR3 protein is CASPPPGGGGTEAFF. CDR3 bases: TGTGCCAGCCCACCTCCGGGGGGAGGCGGCACTGAAGCTTTCTTT. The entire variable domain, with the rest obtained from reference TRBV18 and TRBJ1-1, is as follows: NAGVMQNPRHLVRRRGQEARLRCSPMKGHSHVYWYRQLPEEGLKFMVYLQKENIIDESGMPKERFSAEFPKEGPSILRIQQVVRGDSAAYFCASPPPGGGGTEAFFGQGTRLTVV.

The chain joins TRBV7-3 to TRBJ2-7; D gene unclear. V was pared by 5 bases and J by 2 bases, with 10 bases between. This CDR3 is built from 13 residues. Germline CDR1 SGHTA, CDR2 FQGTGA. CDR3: CASSDGPTYEQYF. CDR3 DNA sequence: TGTGCCAGCAGCGACGGGCCCACCTACGAGCAGTACTTC.

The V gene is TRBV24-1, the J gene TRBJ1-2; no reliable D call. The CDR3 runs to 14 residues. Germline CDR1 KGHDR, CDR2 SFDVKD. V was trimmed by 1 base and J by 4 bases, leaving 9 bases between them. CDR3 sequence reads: CATSDFKVSYGYTF. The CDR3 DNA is TGTGCCACCAGTGATTTTAAGGTCTCCTATGGCTACACCTTC.

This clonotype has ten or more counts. For the CDR3, the DNA is TGTGCCAGCAGTTTATTACCAGATCGGGAGCAGTACTTC. Its protein product is CASSLLPDREQYF. The chain joins TRBV27 to TRBJ2-7; D not certain. Trimming pared 1 base from V and 7 bases from J, leaving 11 bases between. This CDR3 has 13 amino acids. The germline gives CDR1 MNHEY, CDR2 SMNVEV (reference sequence).

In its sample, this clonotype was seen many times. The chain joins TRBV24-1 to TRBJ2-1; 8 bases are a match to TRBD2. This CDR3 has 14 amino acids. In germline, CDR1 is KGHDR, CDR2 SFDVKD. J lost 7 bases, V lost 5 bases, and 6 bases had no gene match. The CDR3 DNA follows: TGTGCCACCAGTGCGACAGGCGGGGGGAATGAGCAGTTCTTC. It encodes CATSATGGGNEQFF.

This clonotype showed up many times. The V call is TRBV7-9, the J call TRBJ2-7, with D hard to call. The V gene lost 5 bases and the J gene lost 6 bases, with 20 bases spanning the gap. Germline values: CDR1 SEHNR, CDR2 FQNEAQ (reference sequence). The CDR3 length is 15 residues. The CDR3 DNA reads TGTGCCAGCAGCCCCTCGTCCGCCACCCATGCCGAGCAGTACTTC. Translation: CASSPSSATHAEQYF.

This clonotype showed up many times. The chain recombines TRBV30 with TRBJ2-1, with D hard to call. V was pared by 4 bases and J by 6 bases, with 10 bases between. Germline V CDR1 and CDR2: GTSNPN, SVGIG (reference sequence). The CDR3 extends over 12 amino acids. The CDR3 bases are TGTGCCTGGAACCTGGATCGCAATGAGCAGTTCTTC. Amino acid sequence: CAWNLDRNEQFF.

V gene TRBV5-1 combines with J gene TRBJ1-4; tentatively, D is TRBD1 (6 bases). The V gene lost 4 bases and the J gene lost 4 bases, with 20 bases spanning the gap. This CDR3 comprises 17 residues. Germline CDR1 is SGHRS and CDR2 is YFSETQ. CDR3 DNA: TGCGCCAGCAGCCTCCGGGACACCCGTACAAGTAATGAAAAACTGTTTTTT. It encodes CASSLRDTRTSNEKLFF.

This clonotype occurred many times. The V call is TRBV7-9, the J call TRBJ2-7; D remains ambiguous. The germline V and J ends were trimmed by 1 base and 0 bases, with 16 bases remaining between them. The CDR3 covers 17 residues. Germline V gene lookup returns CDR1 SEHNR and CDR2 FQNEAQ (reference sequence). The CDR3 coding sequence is TGTGCCAGCAGCTTAGGTTTCGAACAGCCGAGCTCCTACGAGCAGTACTTC. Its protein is CASSLGFEQPSSYEQYF. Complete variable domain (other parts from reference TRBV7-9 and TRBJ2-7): DTGVSQNPRHKITKRGQNVTFRCDPISEHNRLYWYRQTLGQGPEFLTYFQNEAQLEKSRLLSDRFSAERPKGSFSTLEIQRTEQGDSAMYLCASSLGFEQPSSYEQYFGPGTRLTVT.

CDR3 in amino acids: CASMTGPGGIQYF. Here the CDR3 DNA reads TGTGCCAGCATGACAGGTCCTGGGGGCATTCAGTACTTC. The genes are TRBV10-3 and TRBJ2-4; the D gene is possibly TRBD1 (6 bases). The CDR3 is 13 residues long. Germline CDR1 ENHRY, CDR2 SYGVKD. V lost 10 bases and J lost 9, with 19 bases in between.

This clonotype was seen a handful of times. CDR3 nucleotide sequence: TGTGCCAGCAGTGAACCGGGACAGGGGCTGGGTGGCTACACCTTC. It yields the protein CASSEPGQGLGGYTF. The chain combines TRBV6-1 with TRBJ1-2; 10 nucleotides match TRBD1. The germline gives CDR1 MNHNS, CDR2 SASEGT. CDR3 size: 15 residues. V shed 2 bases and J 7 bases; nucleotides not matched to a gene: 7.